This T cell receptor (beta chain) was found in a study of CD8 T cells in Susac syndrome. Whole-study context: Each patient with Susac syndrome, at the time of blood draw, was therapy-naive, on corticosteroids, or on intravenous immunoglobulin alone.

Random hexamers were used to reverse transcribe the RNA input (roughly 0.5 to 1 ug). Multiplex PCR with immunoSEQ amplified the TCR beta CDR3 across 54 Vbeta and 13 Jbeta. TCRdb called the immunoSEQ multiplex PCR reads again in MiXCR, with one record for every CDR3 protein. The data hold 95,000 to 150,000 distinct CDR3 sequences, with 96% observed a single time. The germline V gene encodes CDR1 ENHRY and CDR2 SYGVKD. The V and J ends lost 6 bases and 5 bases, in that order; junction bases with no gene match: 9. The CDR3 covers 15 residues. Only one count was recorded for this clonotype. TCR beta sequencing was performed on blood CD8+ and CD4+ T cells.

The TCR sequence derives from a human donor with Susac syndrome. The chain is built from TRBV10-3 and TRBJ2-5, with 10 bases fitting TRBD2. Source material: CD4+ T cells from PBMCs. The CDR3 bases are TGTGCCATCAGAACTAGCGGGGACCCCTCGGAGACCCAGTACTTC. This translates into CAIRTSGDPSETQYF.